This TCR beta chain was found in a study of response to subunit inactivated influenza vaccine. The CDR3 extends over 16 amino acids. Deletions cut 6 bases from V and 5 bases from J, with 20 bases between. Germline values: CDR1 SGHVS, CDR2 FQNEAQ. TCRdb recomputed calls from the RT-PCR reads with MiXCR, one row per CDR3 protein. The sample lists 500,000 to 750,000 distinct CDR3 sequences, 11% to 15% seen once, with around 10% in the top ten. The chain recombines TRBV7-8 with TRBJ2-1, with D possibly being TRBD2 (6 bases). The receptor comes from a man between 50 and 59 years old who received an inactivated influenza vaccine. Sequences were derived from PBMCs from blood, sampled 11 to 12 days after vaccination. This CDR3 reads CASRTLAVGPHNEQFF. The CDR3 region has the DNA TGTGCCAGCAGGACACTAGCTGTAGGTCCCCACAATGAGCAGTTCTTC.